This TCR beta chain was sequenced for a study of tumor-infiltrating lymphocytes in oesophageal squamous cell carcinoma. This CDR3 is 14 amino acids long. Per the germline V gene, CDR1 is SGHRS and CDR2 is YFSETQ. The junction had 7 bases not matched to a gene; V was cut back by 2 bases and J by 5 bases. TCRdb analysed the PCR reads with MiXCR anew, one entry per CDR3 protein. The sample holds 14,000 or so distinct CDR3 sequences, 50% seen once. This clonotype was seen ten or more times. The chain is built from TRBV5-1 and TRBJ2-7, with 7 bases identical to TRBD1. The specimen was blood. This receptor was obtained from a male donor with esophageal squamous cell carcinoma. Here the CDR3 reads CASSFRQGGNEQYF. Written as DNA, the CDR3 is TGCGCCAGCAGCTTTCGACAGGGTGGGAACGAGCAGTACTTC.